This T cell receptor (beta chain) stems from a study of identical twins. Each CDR3 protein is one row after TCRdb ran MiXCR on the 5' RACE reads. Among about 690,000 distinct CDR3 sequences, around 6% were seen once, and the ten largest hold about 2%. The CDR3 has 15 amino acids. From germline, CDR1 is SGHRS and CDR2 YFSETQ. The V and J ends lost 6 bases and 0 bases respectively, with 14 bases between them. The J gene is TRBJ2-3, the V gene TRBV5-1; perhaps TRBD2 as D (5 bases). The clonotype was recovered from a man between 18 and 29 years old in good health. Material for sequencing was naive T cells sorted from blood. The CDR3 nucleotides read TGCGCCAGCAAGGACCCTGGCGGGAGCACAGATACGCAGTATTTT. It is translated as CASKDPGGSTDTQYF.